This TCR beta chain is drawn from a study of PD-1 blockade in mismatch repair-deficient tumors. This table comes from immunoSEQ multiplex PCR, and its TCRdb copy is limited to in-frame clones, with some not included. The repertoire holds over 20,000 clones, with approximately 86% as singletons. A few pembrolizumab responders had their TCRs sequenced. Concerning this clone: Its antigen is still unknown.

CDR3 length equals 12 residues. CDR1 is WSHSY and CDR2 is SAAADI in the germline V gene. The V and J ends lost 8 bases and 8 bases respectively, with 13 bases between them. Study-wide points: Rapid post-treatment expansion, then contraction, generally preceding radiologic response, marked tumor-resident clones.

The chain links TRBV10-2 to TRBJ2-4; a possible D gene is TRBD1 (6 bases). Sample: peripheral blood, taken 12 weeks after starting pembrolizumab. The origin of this receptor is an adult with mismatch repair-deficient cancer. The CDR3 region is CASRDNGDIQYF. As DNA, the CDR3 is TGCGCCAGCCGGGACAATGGAGACATTCAGTACTTC.